Each of the 26 T cell receptor beta chains below was sequenced from the same sample in a study of T cell responses to AZD1222 COVID-19 vaccine. This table comes from immunoSEQ multiplex PCR, and its TCRdb copy is limited to in-frame clones, with some not included. The sample comprises 200,000 to 300,000 clones, more than 85% of which are singletons, and about 0.5% rests with the top ten. Specimen: peripheral blood, collected on day 0 of AZD1222 vaccination. The origin of the receptors is an adult in good health.

This clone was seen just once. The chain links TRBV11-2 to TRBJ2-3; 16 bases agree with TRBD2. The V gene's germline CDR1 is SGHAT and CDR2 FQNNGV. The CDR3 consists of 17 residues. With V trimmed by 8 bases and J by 2 bases, 7 bases remained unmatched. The CDR3: CASSGTSGGASTDTQYF. The CDR3, as DNA: TGTGCCAGCTCTGGGACTAGCGGGGGGGCGTCCACAGATACGCAGTATTTT.

The rearrangement uses TRBV9 and TRBJ1-6; D may be TRBD1 (5 bases). The CDR3 spans 15 residues. Per the germline V gene, CDR1 is SGDLS and CDR2 is YYNGEE. The V and J ends lost 0 bases and 8 bases respectively, with 12 bases between them. CDR3 region: CASSVAARGDSPLHF. CDR3 coding DNA: TGTGCCAGCAGCGTAGCGGCCCGGGGCGATTCACCCCTCCACTTT.

This clone was picked up a small number of times. This chain links TRBV2 with TRBJ1-2; 8 bases are shared with TRBD1. With 7 bases clipped from V and 2 bases from J, the junction kept 6 bases outside the gene matches. The CDR3 is 14 amino acids. In germline, CDR1 is SNHLY, CDR2 FYNNEI. The chain's CDR3 is CASTRDRRNYGYTF. The CDR3 DNA follows: TGTGCCAGCACACGGGACAGGCGAAACTATGGCTACACCTTC.

This chain joins TRBV28 and TRBJ2-7, with 8 bases matching TRBD1. With V trimmed by 5 bases and J by 5 bases, 8 bases remained unmatched. Germline CDR1 reads MDHEN; CDR2 reads SYDVKM. The CDR3 contains 14 residues. CDR3 bases: TGTGCCAGCAGTGAGGACAGGGCCGTTGACGAGCAGTACTTC. Encoded protein: CASSEDRAVDEQYF.

The chain has TRBV28 and TRBJ2-7, with TRBD1 identical over 12 bases. This CDR3 spans 15 amino acids. Unmatched junction bases numbered 11, after V lost 8 bases and J lost 6 bases. CDR1 and CDR2 (germline): MDHEN, SYDVKM. Written as DNA, the CDR3 is TGTGCCAGCTACCCGGGTGGGACAGGGGGCGGCGAGCAGTACTTC. Amino acids: CASYPGGTGGGEQYF.

V usage is TRBV11-1 and J usage is TRBJ2-5; 7 nucleotides match TRBD1. V gave up 3 bases and J gave up 5 bases; unmatched junction bases: 6. The CDR3 length is 14 residues. CDR1 SGHAT and CDR2 FQDESV come from the germline V gene (reference sequence). CDR3 sequence reads: CASSFHRGSETQYF. The CDR3 coding sequence is TGTGCCAGCAGCTTTCACAGGGGCAGTGAGACCCAGTACTTC.

The chain uses TRBV5-6 and TRBJ2-3, with 12 bases that match TRBD2. The CDR3 sequence is 18 residues long. J gave up 0 bases and V 0 bases, and 5 bases lay outside the gene matches. In germline, CDR1 is SGHDT, CDR2 YYEEEE. This chain's CDR3 is CASSLDLAGGPSTDTQYF. The CDR3 nucleotides are TGTGCCAGCAGCTTGGATCTAGCGGGGGGGCCTAGCACAGATACGCAGTATTTT.

V and J are TRBV11-2 and TRBJ2-2, with 8 bases lining up with TRBD2. Per the germline V gene, CDR1 is SGHAT and CDR2 is FQNNGV. CDR3 size: 16 residues. The junction had 6 bases not matched to a gene; V was cut back by 5 bases and J by 1 base. CDR3 residues: CASSVSGGLNTGELFF. The CDR3 DNA reads TGTGCCAGCAGCGTCAGCGGGGGCCTGAACACCGGGGAGCTGTTTTTT.

The chain is built from TRBV7-9 and TRBJ1-4; 9 bases are a match to TRBD1. Germline lookup yields CDR1 SEHNR and CDR2 FQNEAQ (reference sequence). The CDR3 totals 15 residues. Trimming cost V 5 bases and J 6 bases; bases outside gene matches: 7. CDR3 protein: CASSAQGARDEKLFF. In DNA, the CDR3 is TGTGCCAGCAGCGCACAGGGGGCGCGGGATGAAAAACTGTTTTTT.

A few counts support this clone. The CDR3 loop reads CASSLSGGGELFF. The CDR3 bases are TGTGCCAGCAGTTTATCCGGAGGCGGGGAGCTGTTTTTT. The chain has TRBV27 and TRBJ2-2, with D tentatively TRBD2 (5 bases). The CDR3 extends over 13 amino acids. Per germline, CDR1 MNHEY and CDR2 SMNVEV (reference sequence). V lost 0 bases, J lost 7 bases, and 6 bases lay in between.

The CDR3 nucleotides are TGTGCCAGCAGTTTGGGTAACAGGGAATTAGGGTACGAGCAGTACTTC. Translated, it gives CASSLGNRELGYEQYF. This sequence joins TRBV6-5 and TRBJ2-7; perhaps TRBD1 as D (6 bases). The CDR3 spans 16 residues. Trimming pared 4 bases from V and 4 bases from J, leaving 20 bases between. Per the germline V gene, CDR1 is MNHEY and CDR2 is SVGAGI.

The chain has TRBV27 and TRBJ2-3, with D uncertain. CDR1 and CDR2 from the germline V gene are MNHEY and SMNVEV (reference sequence). Trimming stripped 6 bases from V and 2 bases from J, with 15 bases between. The CDR3 contains 15 residues. The CDR3 reads CASSSIGRNTDTQYF. CDR3 nucleotide sequence: TGTGCCAGCAGCTCCATAGGGCGGAACACAGATACGCAGTATTTT.

The CDR3, as DNA: TGCGCCAGTCACTCAGGGTCTACTGGGGCCAACGTCCTGACTTTC. This encodes CASHSGSTGANVLTF. The chain has TRBV5-1 and TRBJ2-6; possible D gene TRBD1, 5 bases. Trimming removed 8 bases at V and 2 bases at J, with 14 bases between. The CDR3 loop spans 15 amino acids. CDR1 is SGHRS and CDR2 is YFSETQ in the germline V gene. The complete variable domain, with remaining parts taken from reference TRBV5-1 and TRBJ2-6, reads KAGVTQTPRYLIKTRGQQVTLSCSPISGHRSVSWYQQTPGQGLQFLFEYFSETQRNKGNFPGRFSGRQFSNSRSEMNVSTLELGDSALYLCASHSGSTGANVLTFGAGSRLTVL.

The rearrangement links TRBV7-2 to TRBJ2-1; the match to TRBD2 covers 8 bases. The CDR3 loop spans 15 amino acids. Germline loops: CDR1 SGHTA, CDR2 FQGNSA. The V gene end was trimmed by 5 bases and the J gene end by 5 bases; junction bases not matched to a gene: 8. The CDR3 here is CASSSWAGGNNEQFF. The CDR3 DNA follows: TGTGCCAGCAGCAGCTGGGCGGGGGGAAACAATGAGCAGTTCTTC.

V is TRBV18 and J is TRBJ2-2; TRBD1 agrees at 9 bases. The germline V gene has CDR1 KGHSH and CDR2 LQKENI. V dropped 6 bases and J dropped 5; count of bases not matched to a gene: 10. The CDR3 totals 16 residues. CDR3 bases: TGTGCCAGCTCCTGGCCGGGACAGGGTGCGACCGGGGAGCTGTTTTTT. Its protein product is CASSWPGQGATGELFF.

The chain uses TRBV6-1 and TRBJ2-4; the match to TRBD1 covers 8 bases. Per germline, CDR1 MNHNS and CDR2 SASEGT. The length of the CDR3 is 14 residues. V dropped 2 bases and J dropped 4; count of bases not matched to a gene: 1. CDR3 sequence reads: CASSEWDRKNIQYF. CDR3 in DNA: TGTGCCAGCAGTGAATGGGACAGGAAAAACATTCAGTACTTC.

The chain recombines TRBV28 with TRBJ1-6; 9 bases align to TRBD1. V lost 3 bases, J lost 0 bases, and 0 bases stayed unmatched. Per germline, CDR1 MDHEN and CDR2 SYDVKM. This CDR3 has 16 residues. CDR3 amino acids: CASSLTGGSYNSPLHF. The CDR3 coding sequence is TGTGCCAGCAGTTTGACAGGGGGCTCCTATAATTCACCCCTCCACTTT.

This clone appeared a single time. CDR3: CASSIVHTGELFF. In DNA, the CDR3 is TGTGCCAGTAGTATAGTCCACACCGGGGAGCTGTTTTTT. The V gene is TRBV19, the J gene TRBJ2-2; D is uncertain. Germline V gene sequence: CDR1 LNHDA, CDR2 SQIVND (reference sequence). V lost 1 base to trimming and J lost 3 bases, with 3 bases between them. The CDR3 is 13 amino acids.

Here the CDR3 DNA reads TGTGCCAGCAGTGAAGGGGACTCTTCGCGGTTCTACGAGCAGTACTTC. Translated: CASSEGDSSRFYEQYF. The genes are TRBV6-1 and TRBJ2-7; a possible D gene is TRBD2 (6 bases). The CDR3 has 16 amino acids. The V and J ends lost 1 base and 3 bases respectively, with 16 bases between them. Germline CDR1 reads MNHNS; CDR2 reads SASEGT.

The chain employs TRBV27 and TRBJ2-5; tentative D call: TRBD1 (5 bases). Trimming cost V 0 bases and J 1 base, with 9 bases left between them. Germline-derived CDR1 and CDR2 are MNHEY and SMNVEV (reference sequence). The CDR3 is made up of 15 amino acids. This CDR3 is CASSLSGLGQETQYF. The CDR3 coding sequence is TGTGCCAGCAGTTTATCGGGGCTAGGCCAAGAGACCCAGTACTTC.

The V call is TRBV4-1, the J call TRBJ1-1; D gene ambiguous. Looked up from germline, CDR1 is MGHRA and CDR2 is YSYEKL. V lost 1 base and J 4 bases, leaving 16 bases between the germline ends. CDR3 length: 16 amino acids. CDR3 in amino acids: CASSQVVDSSGTEAFF. The CDR3, as DNA: TGCGCCAGCAGCCAAGTAGTTGACTCTAGCGGCACTGAAGCTTTCTTT.

The V call is TRBV6-5, the J call TRBJ1-3; no firm D call. Germline V CDR1 and CDR2: MNHEY, SVGAGI. This CDR3 region has 13 residues. V lost 4 bases and J lost 1, with 5 bases in between. For the CDR3, the DNA is TGTGCCAGCAGTTCCAAATCTGGAAACACCATATATTTT. The encoded protein is CASSSKSGNTIYF.

This chain connects TRBV28 to TRBJ1-2; no firm D call. Trimming stripped 6 bases from V and 5 bases from J, with 10 bases between. This CDR3 comprises 12 residues. In germline, CDR1 is MDHEN, CDR2 SYDVKM. In DNA, the CDR3 is TGTGCCAGCAGGACATCGGGATATGGCTACACCTTC. Translated, it gives CASRTSGYGYTF.

The chain employs TRBV12-5 and TRBJ2-4, with TRBD1 as a possible D gene (6 bases). The CDR3 sequence is 17 residues long. Germline CDR1 and CDR2: LGHNT and FRNRAP. Deletions cut 5 bases from V and 0 bases from J, with 17 bases between. CDR3 amino acids: CASGIKRDTLAKNIQYF. The CDR3 coding sequence is TGTGCTAGTGGTATCAAACGGGACACCCTAGCCAAAAACATTCAGTACTTC.

The CDR3 nucleotides are TGTGCCAGCAGTTTAGTTTCGGCCGAACATGGCTACACCTTC. Protein sequence: CASSLVSAEHGYTF. This chain joins TRBV28 and TRBJ1-2; D is uncertain. CDR1 and CDR2 from the germline V gene are MDHEN and SYDVKM. The V and J ends lost 2 bases and 6 bases respectively, with 13 bases between them. This CDR3 contains 14 residues.

The rearrangement uses TRBV6-2 or TRBV6-3 and TRBJ2-3; no definite D call. The V gene lost 6 bases and the J gene lost 2 bases, with 12 bases spanning the gap. CDR1 is MNHEY, CDR2 SVGEGT, per germline. The CDR3 runs 14 residues. DNA for the CDR3: TGTGCCAGCAGCCTAAGGGTTCACACAGATACGCAGTATTTT. Translation gives CASSLRVHTDTQYF.